This T cell receptor (beta chain) was recorded in a study of T-cell reconstitution after alpha-beta-depleted transplantation in children. Preparing the TCRbeta library involved the use of unique molecular identifiers. MiXCR was run by TCRdb on the PCR reads, yielding one entry per CDR3 protein. Of approximately 390,000 distinct CDR3 sequences listed, approximately 10% were seen once; the top ten hold about 5%. V shed 7 bases and J shed 3 bases, with 17 bases lying between them. The CDR3 has 14 amino acids. Germline CDR1 reads DFQATT; CDR2 reads SNEGSKA (reference sequence). The sequencing used PBMCs from the stem cell graft donor, collected from the stem cell graft. The sequence was obtained from a human donor who donated a stem cell graft to a child with acute myeloid leukemia. The rearrangement joins TRBV20-1 to TRBJ2-3, with D maybe TRBD1 (6 bases). CDR3 in amino acids: CSVSRGGWTDTQYF. Here the CDR3 DNA reads TGCAGTGTCAGTAGAGGGGGTTGGACAGATACGCAGTATTTT.